These T cell receptor beta chains were read from a single sample in a study of blood T cell repertoires in COVID-19. Libraries were prepared by immunoSEQ multiplex PCR; TCRdb keeps only in-frame clonotypes and omits some of them. The top ten clones hold roughly 2% of a sample with around 150,000 clones, approximately 84% of them seen once. The sample consisted of peripheral blood. Receptors were obtained from a man in his 70s with acute or convalescent COVID-19. Both conserved end residues are part of each CDR3. Fields, in order: V gene, J gene, clone size, D gene, CDR3 DNA, CDR3 protein. D genes are given only for firm matches. The size field is filled for only some rows; it gives once, few, many or a size class.

TRBV11-2	TRBJ1-4	-	TRBD1	TGTGCCAGCAGCTCCCAGGGGGGACTGTTTTTT	CASSSQGGLFF
TRBV28	TRBJ1-2	-	-	TGTGCCACCGCATGGTCCGGTGGCTACACCTTC	CATAWSGGYTF
TRBV10-3	TRBJ2-1	-	TRBD2	TGTGCCATCAGCCTAGCGGGACTGAATGAGCAGTTCTTC	CAISLAGLNEQFF
TRBV5-1	TRBJ2-2	-	TRBD2	TGCGCCAGCAGCCCACGGGAGGGCGGGAGTACCGGGGAGCTGTTTTTT	CASSPREGGSTGELFF
TRBV20-1	TRBJ2-3	once	-	TGCAGTGCGCGGCGCGGGGAAGCGCAGTATTTT	CSARRGEAQYF
TRBV6-1	TRBJ2-1	-	TRBD1	TGTGCCAGCAGTGAAGCGCTTCTAAGCAGGGGGCTTTACAATGAGCAGTTCTTC	CASSEALLSRGLYNEQFF
TRBV19	TRBJ2-1	-	-	TGTGCCAGTACCAGAAAACAGGGGGGGACCTACAATGAGCAGTTCTTC	CASTRKQGGTYNEQFF
TRBV6-5	TRBJ1-6	-	TRBD1	TGTGCCAGCAGTTGGGACAGGGGAAATTCACCCCTCCACTTT	CASSWDRGNSPLHF
TRBV24-1	TRBJ1-4	-	-	TGTGCCACCAGTGAGTCCGGTGCAACTAATGAAAAACTGTTTTTT	CATSESGATNEKLFF
TRBV29-1	TRBJ2-1	-	TRBD2	TGCAGCATAGGGACTAGCGGGGGGTACAATGAGCAGTTCTTC	CSIGTSGGYNEQFF
TRBV7-6	TRBJ2-2	few	TRBD1	TGTGCCAGCAGCTCCGGGACAGCCATTTCGAACACCGGGGAGCTGTTTTTT	CASSSGTAISNTGELFF
TRBV4-1	TRBJ2-2	few	-	TGCGCCAGCAGCCAAGAATGGCGCGGGGCGAACACCGGGGAGCTGTTTTTT	CASSQEWRGANTGELFF
TRBV5-1	TRBJ1-2	-	TRBD1	TGCGCCAGCAGCTTGGGCCCCACAGGGGGCCAAGGCTACACCTTC	CASSLGPTGGQGYTF
TRBV2	TRBJ1-3	-	-	TGTGCCAGCAGGACAGGCGACTCTGGAAACACCATATATTTT	CASRTGDSGNTIYF
TRBV6-5	TRBJ1-3	once	-	TGTGCCAGCACGCCAGGATACCTCTCTGGAAACACCATATATTTT	CASTPGYLSGNTIYF
TRBV5-1	TRBJ2-7	-	-	TGCGCCAGCAGCTCAATGGCCAGCTCCTACGAGCAGTACTTC	CASSSMASSYEQYF
TRBV7-6	TRBJ2-1	-	-	TGTGCCAGCAGCTTAAGAGTCCTCGGTGAGCAGTTCTTC	CASSLRVLGEQFF
TRBV7-3	TRBJ2-1	-	-	TGTGCCAGCAGCTTAAATCCGGGCAATGAGCAGTTCTTC	CASSLNPGNEQFF
TRBV9	TRBJ1-4	-	-	TGTGCCAGCAGCGGGATTGACAGTGGTGAAAAACTGTTTTTT	CASSGIDSGEKLFF
TRBV2	TRBJ2-1	-	TRBD2	TGTGCCAGCAGTGTTCCACTAGCGGCAAATGAGCAGTTCTTC	CASSVPLAANEQFF
TRBV19	TRBJ1-5	-	-	TGTGCCAGTAGTATTACAGGTCCAGGTCAGCCCCAGCATTTT	CASSITGPGQPQHF
TRBV3-1/TRBV3-2	TRBJ2-1	-	TRBD2	TGTGCCAGCAGCCAAGATCTTGGGGGGACTAGCGGTTACAATGAGCAGTTCTTC	CASSQDLGGTSGYNEQFF
TRBV6-5	TRBJ1-2	-	TRBD1	TGTGCCAGCAGCAAAGTGGGACAGGGGGACTATGGCTACACCTTC	CASSKVGQGDYGYTF
TRBV5-4	TRBJ1-3	once	-	TGTGCCAGCAGCTTCGCCGGGACTGGAAACACCATATATTTT	CASSFAGTGNTIYF
TRBV18	TRBJ2-3	once	TRBD2	TGTGCCAGCTCACCACTAGCGGGGTTAGATACGCAGTATTTT	CASSPLAGLDTQYF